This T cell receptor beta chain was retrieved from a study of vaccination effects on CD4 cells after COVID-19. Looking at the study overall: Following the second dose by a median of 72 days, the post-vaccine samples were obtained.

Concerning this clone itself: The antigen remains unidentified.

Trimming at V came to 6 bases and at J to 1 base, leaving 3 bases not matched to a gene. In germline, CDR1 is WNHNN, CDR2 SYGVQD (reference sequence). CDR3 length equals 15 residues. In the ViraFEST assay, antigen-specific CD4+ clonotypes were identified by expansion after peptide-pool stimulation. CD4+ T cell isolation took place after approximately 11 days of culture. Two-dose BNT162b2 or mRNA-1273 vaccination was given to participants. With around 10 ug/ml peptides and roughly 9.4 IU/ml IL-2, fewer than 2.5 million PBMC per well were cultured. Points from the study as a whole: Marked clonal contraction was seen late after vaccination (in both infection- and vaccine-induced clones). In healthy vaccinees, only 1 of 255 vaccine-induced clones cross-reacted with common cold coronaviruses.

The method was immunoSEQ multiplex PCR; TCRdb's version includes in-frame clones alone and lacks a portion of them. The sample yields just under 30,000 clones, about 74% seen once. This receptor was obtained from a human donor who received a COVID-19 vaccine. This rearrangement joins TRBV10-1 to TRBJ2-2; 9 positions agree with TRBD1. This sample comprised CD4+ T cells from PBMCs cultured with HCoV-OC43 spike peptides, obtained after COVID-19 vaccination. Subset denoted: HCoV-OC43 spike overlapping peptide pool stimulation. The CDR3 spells CASRPGQGNTGELFF. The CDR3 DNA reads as TGCGCCAGCAGGCCGGGACAGGGGAACACCGGGGAGCTGTTTTTT.